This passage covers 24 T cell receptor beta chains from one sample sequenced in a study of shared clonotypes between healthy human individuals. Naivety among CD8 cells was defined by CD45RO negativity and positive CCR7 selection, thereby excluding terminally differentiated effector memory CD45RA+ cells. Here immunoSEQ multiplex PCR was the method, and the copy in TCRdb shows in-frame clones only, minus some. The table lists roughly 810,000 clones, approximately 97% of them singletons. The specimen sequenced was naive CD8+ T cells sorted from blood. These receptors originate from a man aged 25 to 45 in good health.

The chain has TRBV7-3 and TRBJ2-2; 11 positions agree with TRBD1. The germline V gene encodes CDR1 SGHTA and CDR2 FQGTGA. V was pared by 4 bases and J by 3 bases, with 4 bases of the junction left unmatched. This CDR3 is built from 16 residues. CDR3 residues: CASSSRTGGYTGELFF. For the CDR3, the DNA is TGTGCCAGCAGCTCAAGGACAGGGGGCTACACCGGGGAGCTGTTTTTT. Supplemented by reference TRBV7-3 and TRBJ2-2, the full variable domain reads GAGVSQTPSNKVTEKGKYVELRCDPISGHTALYWYRQSLGQGPEFLIYFQGTGAADDSGLPNDRFFAVRPEGSVSTLKIQRTERGDSAVYLCASSSRTGGYTGELFFGEGSRLTVL.

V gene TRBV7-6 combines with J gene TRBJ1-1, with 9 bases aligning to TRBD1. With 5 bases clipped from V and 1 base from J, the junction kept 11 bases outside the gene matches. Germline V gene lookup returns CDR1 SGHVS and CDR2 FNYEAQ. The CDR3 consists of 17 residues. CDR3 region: CASSPRGQGGTNTEAFF. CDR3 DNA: TGTGCCAGCAGCCCTAGGGGACAGGGCGGAACGAACACTGAAGCTTTCTTT.

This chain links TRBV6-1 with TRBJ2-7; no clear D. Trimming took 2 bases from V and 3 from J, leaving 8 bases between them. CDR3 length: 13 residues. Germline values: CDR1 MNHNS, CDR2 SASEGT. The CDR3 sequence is CASSETQNYEQYF. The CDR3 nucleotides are TGTGCCAGCAGTGAAACCCAGAACTACGAGCAGTACTTC.

CDR3 loop: CASSPPQGNTEAFF. CDR3 sequence (DNA): TGTGCCAGCAGCCCCCCGCAGGGGAACACTGAAGCTTTCTTT. The rearrangement uses TRBV11-2 and TRBJ1-1, with D maybe TRBD1 (5 bases). Germline CDR1 SGHAT, CDR2 FQNNGV. Trimming removed 5 bases from V and 1 base from J, with 11 bases in between. This CDR3 has 14 residues.

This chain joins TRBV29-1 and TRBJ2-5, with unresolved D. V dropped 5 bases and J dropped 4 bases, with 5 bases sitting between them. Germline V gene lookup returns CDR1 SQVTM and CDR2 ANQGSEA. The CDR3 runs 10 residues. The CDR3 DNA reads TGCAGCGTTCGGTTAGAGACCCAGTACTTC. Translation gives CSVRLETQYF.

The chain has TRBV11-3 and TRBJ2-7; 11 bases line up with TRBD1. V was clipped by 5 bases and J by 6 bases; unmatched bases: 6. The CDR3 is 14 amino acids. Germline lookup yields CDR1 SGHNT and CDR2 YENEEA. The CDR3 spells CASSTGTGGFEQYF. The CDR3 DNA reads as TGTGCCAGCAGCACCGGGACAGGGGGTTTCGAGCAGTACTTC.

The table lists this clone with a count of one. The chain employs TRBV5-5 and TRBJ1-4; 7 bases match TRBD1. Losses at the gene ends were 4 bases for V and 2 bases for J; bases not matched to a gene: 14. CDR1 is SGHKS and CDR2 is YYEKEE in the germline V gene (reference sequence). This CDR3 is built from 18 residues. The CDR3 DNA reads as TGTGCCAGCAGCCTGGACAGGATTATTGCGGGGACTAATGAAAAACTGTTTTTT. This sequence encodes CASSLDRIIAGTNEKLFF. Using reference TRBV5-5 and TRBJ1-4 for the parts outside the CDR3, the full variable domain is DAGVTQSPTHLIKTRGQQVTLRCSPISGHKSVSWYQQVLGQGPQFIFQYYEKEERGRGNFPDRFSARQFPNYSSELNVNALLLGDSALYLCASSLDRIIAGTNEKLFFGSGTQLSVL.

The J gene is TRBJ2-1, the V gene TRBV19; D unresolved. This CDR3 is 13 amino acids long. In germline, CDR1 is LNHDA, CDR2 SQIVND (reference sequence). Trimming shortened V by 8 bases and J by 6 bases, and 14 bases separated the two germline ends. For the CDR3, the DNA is TGTGCCAGTCTCGGGTATGGAGCCAATGAGCAGTTCTTC. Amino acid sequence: CASLGYGANEQFF.

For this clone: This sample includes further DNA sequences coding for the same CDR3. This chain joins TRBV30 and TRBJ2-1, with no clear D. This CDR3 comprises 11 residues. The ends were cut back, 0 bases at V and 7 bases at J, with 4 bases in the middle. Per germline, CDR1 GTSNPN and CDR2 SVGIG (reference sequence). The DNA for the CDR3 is TGTGCCTGGAGTGTTGTAAATGAGCAGTTCTTC. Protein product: CAWSVVNEQFF.

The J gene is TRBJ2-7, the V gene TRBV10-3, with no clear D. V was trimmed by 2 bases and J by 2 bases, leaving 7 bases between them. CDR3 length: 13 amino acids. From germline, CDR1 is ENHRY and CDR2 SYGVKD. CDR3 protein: CAISEPPAYEQYF. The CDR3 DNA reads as TGTGCCATCAGTGAGCCCCCCGCCTACGAGCAGTACTTC.

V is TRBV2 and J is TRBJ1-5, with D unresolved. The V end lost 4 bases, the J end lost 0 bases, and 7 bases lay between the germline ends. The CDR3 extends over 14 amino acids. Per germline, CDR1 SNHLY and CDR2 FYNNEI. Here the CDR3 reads CASSALSSNQPQHF. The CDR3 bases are TGTGCCAGCAGTGCCTTAAGTAGCAATCAGCCCCAGCATTTT.

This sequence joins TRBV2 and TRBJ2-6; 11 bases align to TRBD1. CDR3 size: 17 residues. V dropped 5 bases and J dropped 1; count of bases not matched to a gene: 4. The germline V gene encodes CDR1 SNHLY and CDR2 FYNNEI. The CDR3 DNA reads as TGTGCCAGCAGTTGGACAGGGGGCGAGTCTGGGGCCAACGTCCTGACTTTC. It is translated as CASSWTGGESGANVLTF.

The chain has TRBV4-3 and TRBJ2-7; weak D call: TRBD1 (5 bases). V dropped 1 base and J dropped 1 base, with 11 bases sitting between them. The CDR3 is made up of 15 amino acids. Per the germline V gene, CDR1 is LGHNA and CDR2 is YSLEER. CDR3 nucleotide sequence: TGCGCCAGCAGCCAAGGGGTAGGGGCTTCCTACGAGCAGTACTTC. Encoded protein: CASSQGVGASYEQYF.

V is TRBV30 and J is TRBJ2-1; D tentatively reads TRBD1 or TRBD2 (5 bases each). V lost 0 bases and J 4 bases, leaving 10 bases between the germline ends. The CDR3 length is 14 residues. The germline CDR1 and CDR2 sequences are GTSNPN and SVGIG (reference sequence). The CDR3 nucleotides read TGTGCCTGGAGTGTTGGGGGACCGTACAATGAGCAGTTCTTC. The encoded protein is CAWSVGGPYNEQFF.

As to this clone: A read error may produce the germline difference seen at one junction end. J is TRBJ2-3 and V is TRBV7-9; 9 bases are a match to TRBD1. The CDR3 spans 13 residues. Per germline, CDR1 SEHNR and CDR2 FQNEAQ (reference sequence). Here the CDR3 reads CASSPGAGQGSRF. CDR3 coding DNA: TGTGCCAGCAGCCCAGGGGCGGGACAGGGTAGTCGTTTT.

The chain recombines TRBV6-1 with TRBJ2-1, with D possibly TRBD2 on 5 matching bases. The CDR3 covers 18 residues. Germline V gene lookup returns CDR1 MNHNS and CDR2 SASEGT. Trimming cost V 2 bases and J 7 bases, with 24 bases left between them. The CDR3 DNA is TGTGCCAGCAGTGAACACCCCATTAGCGCCGGGCCGGGTAATGAGCAGTTCTTC. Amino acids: CASSEHPISAGPGNEQFF.

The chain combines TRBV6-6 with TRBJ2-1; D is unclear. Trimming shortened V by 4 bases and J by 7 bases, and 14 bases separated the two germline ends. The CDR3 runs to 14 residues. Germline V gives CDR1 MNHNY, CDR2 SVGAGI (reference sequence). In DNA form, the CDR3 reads TGTGCCAGCAGTTTGCAGCGTAAGAATAATGAGCAGTTCTTC. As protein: CASSLQRKNNEQFF.

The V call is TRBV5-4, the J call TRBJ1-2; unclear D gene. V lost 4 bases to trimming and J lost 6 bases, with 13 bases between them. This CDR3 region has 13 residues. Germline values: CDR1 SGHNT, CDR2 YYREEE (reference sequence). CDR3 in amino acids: CASSGGQVDGYTF. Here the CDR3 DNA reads TGTGCCAGCAGCGGCGGGCAGGTCGATGGCTACACCTTC. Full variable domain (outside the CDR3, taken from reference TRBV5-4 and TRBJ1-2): ETGVTQSPTHLIKTRGQQVTLRCSSQSGHNTVSWYQQALGQGPQFIFQYYREEENGRGNFPPRFSGLQFPNYSSELNVNALELDDSALYLCASSGGQVDGYTFGSGTRLTVV.

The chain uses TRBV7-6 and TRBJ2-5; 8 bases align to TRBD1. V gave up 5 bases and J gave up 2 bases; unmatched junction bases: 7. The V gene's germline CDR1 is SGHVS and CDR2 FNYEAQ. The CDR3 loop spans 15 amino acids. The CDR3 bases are TGTGCCAGCAGCCAGGACAGGGCCACGCAAGAGACCCAGTACTTC. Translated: CASSQDRATQETQYF.

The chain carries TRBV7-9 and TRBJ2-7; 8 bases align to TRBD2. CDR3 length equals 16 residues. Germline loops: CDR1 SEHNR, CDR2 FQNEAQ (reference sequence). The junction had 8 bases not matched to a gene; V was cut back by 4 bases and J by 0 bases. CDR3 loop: CASSSPLSGSSYEQYF. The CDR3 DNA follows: TGTGCCAGCAGCTCCCCCTTGAGCGGGAGCTCCTACGAGCAGTACTTC.

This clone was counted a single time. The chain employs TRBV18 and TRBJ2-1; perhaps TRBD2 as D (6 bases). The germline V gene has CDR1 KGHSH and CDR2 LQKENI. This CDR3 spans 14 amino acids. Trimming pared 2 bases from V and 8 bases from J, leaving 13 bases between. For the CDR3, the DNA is TGTGCCAGCTCACCAAAAAGGCTAGCGCATGAGCAGTTCTTC. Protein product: CASSPKRLAHEQFF. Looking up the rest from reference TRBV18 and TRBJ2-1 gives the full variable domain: NAGVMQNPRHLVRRRGQEARLRCSPMKGHSHVYWYRQLPEEGLKFMVYLQKENIIDESGMPKERFSAEFPKEGPSILRIQQVVRGDSAAYFCASSPKRLAHEQFFGPGTRLTVL.

The CDR3 is CASRGLLARPYEQYF. CDR3 nucleotide sequence: TGTGCCAGCAGGGGGCTCCTAGCGAGGCCCTACGAGCAGTACTTC. The chain uses TRBV2 and TRBJ2-7; maybe TRBD2 (6 bases). CDR1 and CDR2 from the germline V gene are SNHLY and FYNNEI. V gave up 6 bases and J gave up 2 bases, with 17 bases separating them. The CDR3 consists of 15 residues.

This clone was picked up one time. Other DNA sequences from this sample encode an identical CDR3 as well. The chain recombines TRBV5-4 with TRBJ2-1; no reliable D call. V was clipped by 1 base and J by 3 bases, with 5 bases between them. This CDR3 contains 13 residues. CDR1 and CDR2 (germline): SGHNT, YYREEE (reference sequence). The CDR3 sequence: CASSLYSYNEQFF. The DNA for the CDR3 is TGTGCCAGCAGCTTGTACAGCTACAATGAGCAGTTCTTC.

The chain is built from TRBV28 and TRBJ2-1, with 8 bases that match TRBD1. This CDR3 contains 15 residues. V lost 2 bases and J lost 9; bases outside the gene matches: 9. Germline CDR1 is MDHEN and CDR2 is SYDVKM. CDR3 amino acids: CASSLTREDRGEQFF. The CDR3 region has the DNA TGTGCCAGCAGTTTAACCAGGGAAGACAGGGGTGAGCAGTTCTTC.